This TCR beta chain stems from a study of T cells in Graves' hyperthyroidism and ophthalmopathy. The CDR3 spans 14 residues. V lost 3 bases, J lost 8 bases, and 6 bases stayed unmatched. Ophthalmopathy cases scored 3 or more on the Clinical Activity Score and 4 or more on NOSPECS grade, with duration below 3 months. In making diagnoses, clinical symptoms, serum thyroxine and TRAb, thyroid ultrasound and orbital computed tomography were all used. This clonotype was seen many times. From RNA transcripts, TCR beta CDR3 regions were amplified. During a first-round RT-PCR of the TCR CDR3, the HTBI primer set was used. TCRdb fed the multiplex PCR reads into MiXCR, producing one record per CDR3 protein. The table shows about 380,000 distinct CDR3 sequences, with less than 20% occurring only once.

The source is a man in his late teens or twenties with Graves' ophthalmopathy. The sequencing sample was made of blood. The chain joins TRBV12-3 or TRBV12-4 to TRBJ1-4, with 7 bases fitting TRBD1. CDR3 region: CASSFRGGSEKLFF. CDR3 sequence (DNA): TGTGCCAGCAGTTTCAGGGGGGGAAGCGAAAAACTGTTTTTT.